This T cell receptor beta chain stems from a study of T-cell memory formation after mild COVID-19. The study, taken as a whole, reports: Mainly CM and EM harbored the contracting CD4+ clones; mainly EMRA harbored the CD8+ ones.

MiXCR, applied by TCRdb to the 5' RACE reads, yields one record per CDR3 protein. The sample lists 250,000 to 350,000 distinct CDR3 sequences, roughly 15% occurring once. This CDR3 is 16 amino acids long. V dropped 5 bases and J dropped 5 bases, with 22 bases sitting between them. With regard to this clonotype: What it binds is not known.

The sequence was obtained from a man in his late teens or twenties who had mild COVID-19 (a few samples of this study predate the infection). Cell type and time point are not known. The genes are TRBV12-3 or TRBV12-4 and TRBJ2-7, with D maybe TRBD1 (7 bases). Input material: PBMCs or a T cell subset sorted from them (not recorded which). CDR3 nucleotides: TGTGCCAGCAGTATGGGCGGGACCGCCGGACAGGACGAGCAGTACTTC. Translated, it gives CASSMGGTAGQDEQYF.